The 24 T cell receptor beta chains below all came from one sample that was sequenced in a study of monozygotic twins with cystic fibrosis. The assay was immunoSEQ multiplex PCR, and TCRdb's table has in-frame clones only and misses some. The sample has over 30,000 clones; under 70% are singletons. Sequencing used blood. Source of these receptors: a girl aged 10-17 years with cystic fibrosis.

V is TRBV13 and J is TRBJ2-5; D uncertain. Germline CDR1 reads PRHDT; CDR2 reads FYEKMQ (reference sequence). This CDR3 spans 14 amino acids. V was pared by 0 bases and J by 3 bases, with 8 bases between. The CDR3: CASSLGREEETQYF. In nucleotides, the CDR3 is TGTGCCAGCAGCTTAGGACGAGAAGAAGAGACCCAGTACTTC.

The J gene is TRBJ1-5, the V gene TRBV2, with D maybe TRBD1 (5 bases). The CDR3 loop spans 15 amino acids. The V end was cut by 3 bases, the J end by 6 bases, with 15 bases between. Germline assignment: CDR1 SNHLY and CDR2 FYNNEI. CDR3 region: CASSDGGTVGQPQHF. The CDR3 DNA sequence: TGTGCCAGCAGTGACGGAGGGACGGTGGGTCAGCCCCAGCATTTT.

This chain connects TRBV6-6 to TRBJ2-7; 9 bases are a match to TRBD1. Per the germline V gene, CDR1 is MNHNY and CDR2 is SVGAGI (reference sequence). Unmatched junction bases numbered 7, after V lost 0 bases and J lost 4 bases. The CDR3 has 16 amino acids. The DNA for the CDR3 is TGTGCCAGCAGTTACTCGTTAGGACAGGGGAGGTACGAGCAGTACTTC. Protein: CASSYSLGQGRYEQYF.

V and J are TRBV25-1 and TRBJ2-5; D unclear. With 6 bases removed from V and 2 bases from J, the gap between germline ends came to 10 bases. Germline-derived CDR1 and CDR2 are MGHDK and SYGVNS. The CDR3 has 13 amino acids. CDR3 protein: CASRRSLQETQYF. CDR3 nucleotides: TGTGCCAGCAGGCGATCCCTTCAAGAGACCCAGTACTTC.

This rearrangement joins TRBV4-2 to TRBJ2-1; D is ambiguous. The length of the CDR3 is 14 residues. CDR1 is LGHNA and CDR2 is YNFKEQ in the germline V gene. The germline V and J ends were trimmed by 0 bases and 4 bases, with 7 bases remaining between them. The CDR3 region is CASSQEVGYNEQFF. In DNA form, the CDR3 reads TGTGCCAGCAGCCAAGAGGTAGGGTACAATGAGCAGTTCTTC.

The V call is TRBV5-6, the J call TRBJ2-7; no clear D gene. V dropped 4 bases and J dropped 6 bases, with 14 bases sitting between them. The CDR3 runs to 13 residues. Germline V gives CDR1 SGHDT, CDR2 YYEEEE. The DNA of the CDR3 is TGTGCCAGCAGCATTAGGTCCCTGAGCGAGCAGTACGTC. This sequence encodes CASSIRSLSEQYV.

This chain joins TRBV5-1 and TRBJ2-7; TRBD1 matches at 7 bases. The germline V gene encodes CDR1 SGHRS and CDR2 YFSETQ. The CDR3 is 15 amino acids. V shed 3 bases and J 1 base; nucleotides not matched to a gene: 7. The CDR3 DNA is TGCGCCAGCAGCTCAGCCCCGGGACAGTCCTACGAGCAGTACGTC. Amino acid sequence: CASSSAPGQSYEQYV.

The chain is built from TRBV7-9 and TRBJ2-1; 11 positions match TRBD2. Germline V lookup: CDR1 SEHNR, CDR2 FQNEAQ (reference sequence). This CDR3 has 14 residues. Losses at the gene ends were 7 bases for V and 8 bases for J; bases not matched to a gene: 7. CDR3 DNA sequence: TGTGCCAGCACCCCGGGACTAGCGGTTGATGAGCAGTTCTTC. This encodes CASTPGLAVDEQFF.

CDR3 DNA: TGTGCCAGCAGCTTGGACAGGGAATATACGCAGTATTTT. It yields the protein CASSLDREYTQYF. The chain has TRBV7-9 and TRBJ2-3, with TRBD1 matching over 8 bases. CDR1 and CDR2 (germline): SEHNR, FQNEAQ (reference sequence). Trimming took 3 bases from V and 7 from J; bases not matched to a gene: 3. The CDR3 loop spans 13 amino acids.

This sequence joins TRBV27 and TRBJ2-4; D is undetermined. The CDR3 spans 16 residues. Germline V gene data show CDR1 as MNHEY and CDR2 as SMNVEV (reference sequence). Trimming removed 2 bases from V and 0 bases from J, with 11 bases in between. The CDR3 DNA sequence: TGTGCCAGCAGTTTAGCCCACATGTTAGCCAAAAACATTCAGTACTTC. Protein: CASSLAHMLAKNIQYF.

This chain uses TRBV29-1 with TRBJ2-3; D is unresolved. V lost 4 bases to trimming and J lost 6 bases, with 8 bases between them. The CDR3 loop spans 11 amino acids. Per the germline V gene, CDR1 is SQVTM and CDR2 is ANQGSEA. The chain's CDR3 is CSVALPDTQYF. The CDR3 nucleotides are TGCAGCGTTGCGCTCCCGGATACGCAGTATTTT.

The chain uses TRBV5-4 and TRBJ1-1; maybe TRBD1 (6 bases). Trimming shortened V by 0 bases and J by 3 bases, and 9 bases separated the two germline ends. Germline lookup yields CDR1 SGHNT and CDR2 YYREEE (reference sequence). This CDR3 region has 14 residues. CDR3 nucleotide sequence: TGTGCCAGCAGCTTGGCAGGGGCGGACACTGAAGCTTTCTTT. This gives the protein CASSLAGADTEAFF.

The V gene is TRBV7-8, the J gene TRBJ2-7; D possibly corresponds to TRBD2 (7 bases). V dropped 5 bases and J dropped 3 bases, with 14 bases sitting between them. The CDR3 spans 14 residues. Germline values: CDR1 SGHVS, CDR2 FQNEAQ. The CDR3 here is CASSPGASGYEQYV. CDR3 bases: TGTGCCAGCAGCCCAGGGGCTAGCGGCTACGAGCAGTACGTC.

This chain links TRBV5-4 with TRBJ2-3, with 11 bases matching TRBD2. There are 19 residues in the CDR3. V was clipped by 0 bases and J by 3 bases; unmatched bases: 12. The germline V gene encodes CDR1 SGHNT and CDR2 YYREEE (reference sequence). CDR3 sequence: CASSLGTSGLLKGTDTQYF. CDR3 nucleotides: TGTGCCAGCAGCTTGGGGACTAGCGGGCTCCTTAAAGGGACAGATACGCAGTATTTT.

In this sample, this clone turned up a few times. The gene calls are TRBV28 and TRBJ1-5; 7 nucleotides line up with TRBD1. V was clipped by 10 bases and J by 7 bases; unmatched bases: 16. The CDR3 length is 15 residues. Germline lookup yields CDR1 MDHEN and CDR2 SYDVKM. CDR3 protein: CANPGTGVSGQPQHF. The CDR3 DNA is TGTGCCAATCCCGGAACAGGGGTTTCTGGGCAGCCCCAGCATTTT.

The gene calls are TRBV6-1 and TRBJ2-7, with unresolved D. Trimming took 11 bases from V and 4 from J, leaving 15 bases between them. The CDR3 spans 12 residues. The germline gives CDR1 MNHNS, CDR2 SASEGT. CDR3 sequence: CAALCIRYEQYV. In DNA form, the CDR3 reads TGTGCCGCCTTATGTATTCGATACGAGCAGTACGTC.

The V call is TRBV29-1, the J call TRBJ2-2; TRBD1 matches at 10 bases. Germline lookup yields CDR1 SQVTM and CDR2 ANQGSEA. CDR3 size: 12 residues. V shed 7 bases and J 7 bases; nucleotides not matched to a gene: 3. CDR3 DNA sequence: TGCAGCGGACAGGGGGCCGTCGGGGAGCTGTTTTTT. It translates to CSGQGAVGELFF.

The chain has TRBV19 and TRBJ1-2; D uncertain. From germline, CDR1 is LNHDA and CDR2 SQIVND (reference sequence). Trimming took off 3 bases at V and 4 bases at J, with 15 bases between the two ends. This CDR3 region has 15 residues. The CDR3 is CASSIASELSYGYTF. The DNA for the CDR3 is TGTGCCAGTAGTATTGCTTCTGAACTCTCCTATGGCTACACCTTC.

This chain connects TRBV7-2 to TRBJ1-1; D uncertain. V shed 1 base and J shed 6 bases, with 9 bases lying between them. The CDR3 runs to 13 residues. Germline CDR1 reads SGHTA; CDR2 reads FQGNSA. This chain's CDR3 is CASSLDWGAEAFF. The CDR3 DNA reads as TGTGCCAGCAGCTTAGATTGGGGTGCTGAAGCTTTCTTT.

The gene calls are TRBV6-6 and TRBJ2-5; 9 nucleotides match TRBD1. The V gene's germline CDR1 is MNHNY and CDR2 SVGAGI (reference sequence). This CDR3 region has 16 residues. With 4 bases clipped from V and 4 bases from J, the junction kept 10 bases outside the gene matches. The CDR3 DNA is TGTGCCAGCAGTTTCTCCGGGACAGGGATTGTAGAGACCCAGTACTTC. Translated, it gives CASSFSGTGIVETQYF.

The V and J genes are TRBV30 and TRBJ1-1; D uncertain. Trimming cost V 3 bases and J 5 bases, with 7 bases left between them. Germline V gene lookup returns CDR1 GTSNPN and CDR2 SVGIG (reference sequence). The CDR3 is 11 residues long. CDR3 sequence reads: CAWRRETEAFF. Here the CDR3 DNA reads TGTGCCTGGAGAAGGGAGACTGAAGCTTTCTTT.

This clone was detected a few times. This rearrangement joins TRBV12-5 to TRBJ1-1; tentative D call: TRBD1 (5 bases). Trimming cost V 2 bases and J 0 bases, with 16 bases left between them. Per the germline V gene, CDR1 is LGHNT and CDR2 is FRNRAP. This CDR3 spans 17 amino acids. The CDR3 reads CASGLSLGASMNTEAFF. The CDR3 nucleotides read TGTGCTAGTGGTTTGTCCCTAGGGGCTTCCATGAACACTGAAGCTTTCTTT.

This clone has a handful of counts. The chain recombines TRBV9 with TRBJ2-1; the D gene is possibly TRBD2 (6 bases). The CDR3 extends over 15 amino acids. CDR1 is SGDLS, CDR2 YYNGEE, per germline. Between the trimmed V and J ends, which lost 0 bases and 4 bases, there was a span of 11 bases. The DNA for the CDR3 is TGTGCCAGCAGCGTAGAAGCGGGCCTTTACAATGAGCAGTTCTTC. Its translation is CASSVEAGLYNEQFF. Together with reference TRBV9 and TRBJ2-1, the CDR3 gives the full variable domain: DSGVTQTPKHLITATGQRVTLRCSPRSGDLSVYWYQQSLDQGLQFLIQYYNGEERAKGNILERFSAQQFPDLHSELNLSSLELGDSALYFCASSVEAGLYNEQFFGPGTRLTVL.

The gene calls are TRBV29-1 and TRBJ1-2; maybe TRBD1 (5 bases). In germline, CDR1 is SQVTM, CDR2 ANQGSEA. The CDR3 has 13 residues. Trimming shortened V by 5 bases and J by 2 bases, and 12 bases separated the two germline ends. This CDR3 reads CSVCLRTNYGYTF. For the CDR3, the DNA is TGCAGCGTTTGTCTAAGGACAAACTATGGCTACACCTTC.